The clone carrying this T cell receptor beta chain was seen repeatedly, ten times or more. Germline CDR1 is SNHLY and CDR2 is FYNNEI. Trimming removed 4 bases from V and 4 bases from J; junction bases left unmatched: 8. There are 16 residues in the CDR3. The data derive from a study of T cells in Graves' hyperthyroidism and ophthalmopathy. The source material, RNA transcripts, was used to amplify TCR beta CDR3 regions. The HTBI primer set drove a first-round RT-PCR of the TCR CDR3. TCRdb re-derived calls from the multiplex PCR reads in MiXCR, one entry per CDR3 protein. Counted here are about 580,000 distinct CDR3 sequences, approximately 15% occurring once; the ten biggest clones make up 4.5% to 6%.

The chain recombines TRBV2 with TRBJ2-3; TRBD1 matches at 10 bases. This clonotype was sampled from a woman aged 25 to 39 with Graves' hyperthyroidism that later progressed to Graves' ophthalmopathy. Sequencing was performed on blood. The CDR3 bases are TGTGCCAGCAGTGCCCGTGGGACAGGGGCCGCAGATACGCAGTATTTT. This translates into CASSARGTGAADTQYF.